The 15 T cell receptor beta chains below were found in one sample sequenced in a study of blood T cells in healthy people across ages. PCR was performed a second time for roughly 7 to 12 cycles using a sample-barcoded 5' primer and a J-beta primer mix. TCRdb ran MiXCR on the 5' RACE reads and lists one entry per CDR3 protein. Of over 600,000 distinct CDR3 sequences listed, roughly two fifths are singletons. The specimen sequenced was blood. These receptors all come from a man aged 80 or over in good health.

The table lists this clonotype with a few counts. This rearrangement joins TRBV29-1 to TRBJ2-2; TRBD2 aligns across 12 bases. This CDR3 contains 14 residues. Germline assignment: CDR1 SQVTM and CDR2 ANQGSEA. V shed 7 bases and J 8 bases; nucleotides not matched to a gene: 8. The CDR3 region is CSAEGLAGLGELFF. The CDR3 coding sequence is TGCAGCGCCGAGGGACTAGCGGGTCTAGGGGAGCTGTTTTTT.

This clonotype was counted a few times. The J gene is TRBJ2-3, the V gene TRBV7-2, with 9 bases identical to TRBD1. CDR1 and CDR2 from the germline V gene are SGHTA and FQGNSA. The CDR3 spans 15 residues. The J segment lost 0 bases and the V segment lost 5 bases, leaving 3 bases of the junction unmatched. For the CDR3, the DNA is TGTGCCAGCAGCAGGACAGGGGCCAGCACAGATACGCAGTATTTT. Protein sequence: CASSRTGASTDTQYF.

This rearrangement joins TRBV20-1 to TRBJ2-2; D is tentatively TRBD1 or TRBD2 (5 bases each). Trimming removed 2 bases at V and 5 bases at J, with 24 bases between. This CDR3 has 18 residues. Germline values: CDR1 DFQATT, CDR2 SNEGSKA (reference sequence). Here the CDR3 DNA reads TGCAGTGCTAGACCAATGAACATGGGGGAAATTGGAACCGGGGAGCTGTTTTTT. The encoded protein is CSARPMNMGEIGTGELFF.

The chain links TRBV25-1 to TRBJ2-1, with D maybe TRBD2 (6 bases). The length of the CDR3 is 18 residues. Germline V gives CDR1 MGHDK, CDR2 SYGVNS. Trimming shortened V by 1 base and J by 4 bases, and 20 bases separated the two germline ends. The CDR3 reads CASSESPKGSGDYNEQFF. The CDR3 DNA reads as TGTGCCAGCAGTGAATCCCCCAAGGGTAGCGGAGATTACAATGAGCAGTTCTTC.

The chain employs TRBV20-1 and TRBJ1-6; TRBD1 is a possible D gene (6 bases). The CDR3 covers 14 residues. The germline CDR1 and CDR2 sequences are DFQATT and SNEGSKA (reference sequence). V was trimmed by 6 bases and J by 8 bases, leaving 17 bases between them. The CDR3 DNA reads TGCAGTGCCCCCCGAGCAGGGGAAGATTCACCCCTCCACTTT. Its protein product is CSAPRAGEDSPLHF.

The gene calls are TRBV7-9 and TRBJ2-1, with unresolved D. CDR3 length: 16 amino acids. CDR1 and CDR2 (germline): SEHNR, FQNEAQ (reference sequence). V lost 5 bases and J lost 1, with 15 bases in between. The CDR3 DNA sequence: TGTGCCAGCAGCGCCACCCCTAGAGCGTCCTACAATGAGCAGTTCTTC. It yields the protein CASSATPRASYNEQFF. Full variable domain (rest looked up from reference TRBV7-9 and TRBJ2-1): DTGVSQNPRHKITKRGQNVTFRCDPISEHNRLYWYRQTLGQGPEFLTYFQNEAQLEKSRLLSDRFSAERPKGSFSTLEIQRTEQGDSAMYLCASSATPRASYNEQFFGPGTRLTVL.

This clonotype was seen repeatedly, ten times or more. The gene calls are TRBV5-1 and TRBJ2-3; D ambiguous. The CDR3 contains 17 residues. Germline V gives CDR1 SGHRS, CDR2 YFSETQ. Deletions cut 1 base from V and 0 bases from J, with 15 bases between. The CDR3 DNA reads TGCGCCAGCAGCTTGAGAGGCCAATCGGGTAGCACAGATACGCAGTATTTT. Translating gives CASSLRGQSGSTDTQYF.

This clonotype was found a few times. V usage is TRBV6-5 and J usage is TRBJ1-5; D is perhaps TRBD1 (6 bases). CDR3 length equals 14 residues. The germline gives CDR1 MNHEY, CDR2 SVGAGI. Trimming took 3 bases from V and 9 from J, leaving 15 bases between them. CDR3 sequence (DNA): TGTGCCAGCAGTTATACAGGGAGAGAAGGGCCCCAGCATTTT. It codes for CASSYTGREGPQHF.

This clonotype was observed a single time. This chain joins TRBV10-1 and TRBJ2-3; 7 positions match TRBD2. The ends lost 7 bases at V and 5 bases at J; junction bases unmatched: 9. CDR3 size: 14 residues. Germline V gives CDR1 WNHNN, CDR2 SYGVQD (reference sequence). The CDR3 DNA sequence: TGCGCCAGCACTAGCGGATCCTCCCAAGATACGCAGTATTTT. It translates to CASTSGSSQDTQYF.

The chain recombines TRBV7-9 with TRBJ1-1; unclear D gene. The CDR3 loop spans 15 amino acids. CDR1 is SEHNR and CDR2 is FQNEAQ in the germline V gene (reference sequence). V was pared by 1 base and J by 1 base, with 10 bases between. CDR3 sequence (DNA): TGTGCCAGCAGCTTAGGCCCCCACAAGAACACTGAAGCTTTCTTT. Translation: CASSLGPHKNTEAFF.

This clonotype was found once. CDR3 bases: TGTGCCAGCAGTTACACCGGGGGGGTGAACACTGAAGCTTTCTTT. This translates into CASSYTGGVNTEAFF. The chain is built from TRBV6-5 and TRBJ1-1; a weak D match, TRBD1 (5 bases). Germline CDR1 MNHEY, CDR2 SVGAGI. The CDR3 consists of 15 residues. The ends were cut back, 2 bases at V and 0 bases at J, with 10 bases in the middle.

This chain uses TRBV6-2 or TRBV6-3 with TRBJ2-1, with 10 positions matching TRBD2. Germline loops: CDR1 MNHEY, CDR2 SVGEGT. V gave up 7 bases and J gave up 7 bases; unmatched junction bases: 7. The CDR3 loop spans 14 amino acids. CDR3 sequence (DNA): TGTGCCAGCACGTCTAGCGGGGGTAGAAATGAGCAGTTCTTC. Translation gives CASTSSGGRNEQFF.

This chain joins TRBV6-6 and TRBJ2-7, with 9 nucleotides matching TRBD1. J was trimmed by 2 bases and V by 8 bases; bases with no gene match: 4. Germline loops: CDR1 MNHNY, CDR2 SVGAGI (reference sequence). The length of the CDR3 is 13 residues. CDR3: CASGTGSTYEQYF. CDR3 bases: TGTGCCAGCGGGACAGGGTCAACCTACGAGCAGTACTTC.

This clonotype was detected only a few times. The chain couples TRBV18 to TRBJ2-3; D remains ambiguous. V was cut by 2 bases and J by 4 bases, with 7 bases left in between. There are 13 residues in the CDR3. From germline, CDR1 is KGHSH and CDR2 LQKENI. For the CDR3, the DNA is TGTGCCAGCTCACCATTAAGGTCAGATACGCAGTATTTT. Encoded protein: CASSPLRSDTQYF.

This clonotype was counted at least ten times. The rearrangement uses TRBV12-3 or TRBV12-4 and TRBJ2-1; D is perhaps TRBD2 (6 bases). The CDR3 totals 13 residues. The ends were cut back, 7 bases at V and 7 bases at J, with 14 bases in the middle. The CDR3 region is CASIGGRGNEQFF. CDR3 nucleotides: TGTGCCAGCATCGGGGGACGAGGAAATGAGCAGTTCTTC.